One sample yielded the 15 T cell receptor beta chains listed below, sequenced in a study of T-cell memory formation after mild COVID-19. TCRdb re-called the 5' RACE reads with MiXCR, one entry per CDR3 protein. The data hold 450,000 or so distinct CDR3 sequences, with roughly 25% observed a single time. The material sequenced was PBMCs or a T cell subset sorted from them (not recorded which). All receptors come from an adult woman who had mild COVID-19 (a few samples of this study predate the infection). Cell type and time point are not known.

This clonotype was seen repeatedly, ten times or more. The gene calls are TRBV12-3 or TRBV12-4 and TRBJ2-3; D gene ambiguous. CDR3 length: 15 amino acids. With 6 bases removed from V and 5 bases from J, the gap between germline ends came to 18 bases. Here the CDR3 reads CASSPKSRKGDTQYF. The CDR3 nucleotides are TGTGCCAGCAGCCCTAAGAGCAGGAAGGGAGATACGCAGTATTTT.

This clonotype showed up just a few times. The chain recombines TRBV20-1 with TRBJ2-1; D is unclear. V was pared by 0 bases and J by 8 bases, with 2 bases between. The CDR3 is 10 residues long. CDR1 is DFQATT, CDR2 SNEGSKA, per germline (reference sequence). CDR3 DNA: TGCAGTGCTAGAGATTATGAGCAGTTCTTC. Its translation: CSARDYEQFF.

The chain is built from TRBV3-1 and TRBJ2-7; D unclear. This CDR3 has 14 residues. The ends were cut back, 1 base at V and 0 bases at J, with 7 bases in the middle. Germline V gene sequence: CDR1 LGHDT, CDR2 YNNKEL (reference sequence). Here the CDR3 reads CASSQGASSYEQYF. In DNA form, the CDR3 reads TGTGCCAGCAGCCAAGGCGCTAGCTCCTACGAGCAGTACTTC.

This clonotype was counted between two and nine times. The chain links TRBV5-1 to TRBJ1-5; D perhaps matches TRBD1 (5 bases). This CDR3 has 16 residues. CDR1 is SGHRS and CDR2 is YFSETQ in the germline V gene. Trimming stripped 0 bases from V and 6 bases from J, with 16 bases between. In DNA, the CDR3 is TGCGCCAGCAGCTTGGCTCGGCGGAGGGGCGGTCAGCCCCAGCATTTT. Its protein product is CASSLARRRGGQPQHF.

Only a few counts were recorded for this clonotype. The rearrangement joins TRBV18 to TRBJ2-3, with 9 bases that match TRBD2. The CDR3 totals 16 residues. With V trimmed by 1 base and J by 4 bases, 6 bases remained unmatched. Germline CDR1 reads KGHSH; CDR2 reads LQKENI. The CDR3 protein is CASSPRGLAKSDTQYF. The CDR3 DNA sequence: TGTGCCAGCTCACCACGGGGACTAGCAAAGTCAGATACGCAGTATTTT.

This chain connects TRBV7-9 to TRBJ2-7; TRBD1 aligns across 8 bases. CDR1 is SEHNR and CDR2 is FQNEAQ in the germline V gene (reference sequence). This CDR3 comprises 15 residues. With V trimmed by 7 bases and J by 6 bases, 14 bases remained unmatched. The chain's CDR3 is CASTPRDRPPGEQYF. The CDR3 DNA reads as TGTGCCAGCACCCCCCGGGACAGGCCACCGGGCGAGCAGTACTTC.

This clonotype was observed a handful of times. The chain carries TRBV4-2 and TRBJ1-1; weak D call: TRBD1 (5 bases). V shed 0 bases and J shed 0 bases, with 11 bases lying between them. Germline values: CDR1 LGHNA, CDR2 YNFKEQ. CDR3 length equals 16 residues. CDR3 amino acids: CASSQDLMGVNTEAFF. Written as DNA, the CDR3 is TGTGCCAGCAGCCAAGATCTAATGGGGGTGAACACTGAAGCTTTCTTT.

This clonotype was seen repeatedly, ten times or more. The chain has TRBV5-6 and TRBJ2-7, with 7 bases aligning to TRBD1. This CDR3 has 15 residues. Germline CDR1 SGHDT, CDR2 YYEEEE. The trim removed 5 bases at V and 2 bases at J, leaving 10 bases unmatched. The CDR3 nucleotides read TGTGCCAGCAGGTCCCGGGACAGACGGACCTACGAGCAGTACTTC. Amino acid sequence: CASRSRDRRTYEQYF.

The V and J genes are TRBV20-1 and TRBJ2-7, with 7 positions matching TRBD2. Germline V gene data show CDR1 as DFQATT and CDR2 as SNEGSKA (reference sequence). The CDR3 extends over 13 amino acids. V shed 6 bases, J shed 2 bases, and the junction held 7 bases outside the gene matches. CDR3 protein: CSALSGAPYEQYF. In DNA form, the CDR3 reads TGCAGTGCCTTGAGCGGGGCACCCTACGAGCAGTACTTC.

This clonotype was counted at least ten times. The rearrangement joins TRBV5-1 to TRBJ2-1; maybe TRBD1 (5 bases). The V end was cut by 4 bases, the J end by 1 base, with 9 bases between. The CDR3 runs 14 residues. CDR1 SGHRS and CDR2 YFSETQ come from the germline V gene. CDR3 loop: CASSPDTSYNEQFF. CDR3 bases: TGCGCCAGCAGCCCGGACACATCCTACAATGAGCAGTTCTTC. The full variable domain, with the rest looked up from reference TRBV5-1 and TRBJ2-1, is KAGVTQTPRYLIKTRGQQVTLSCSPISGHRSVSWYQQTPGQGLQFLFEYFSETQRNKGNFPGRFSGRQFSNSRSEMNVSTLELGDSALYLCASSPDTSYNEQFFGPGTRLTVL.

The chain couples TRBV7-2 to TRBJ2-4; D unclear. CDR1 and CDR2 (germline): SGHTA, FQGNSA. V was clipped by 5 bases and J by 0 bases, with 8 bases between them. The CDR3 is 14 residues long. CDR3 sequence reads: CASSAPLAKNIQYF. The CDR3 nucleotides are TGTGCCAGCAGCGCCCCCCTAGCCAAAAACATTCAGTACTTC.

This clonotype was counted a few times. V usage is TRBV2 and J usage is TRBJ2-1; 8 nucleotides match TRBD2. V lost 6 bases and J lost 0; bases outside the gene matches: 1. CDR1 is SNHLY and CDR2 is FYNNEI in the germline V gene. This CDR3 region has 14 residues. Here the CDR3 reads CASRGTSSYNEQFF. For the CDR3, the DNA is TGTGCCAGCAGGGGGACTAGCTCCTACAATGAGCAGTTCTTC. Full variable domain (remainder filled in from reference TRBV2 and TRBJ2-1): EPEVTQTPSHQVTQMGQEVILRCVPISNHLYFYWYRQILGQKVEFLVSFYNNEISEKSEIFDDQFSVERPDGSNFTLKIRSTKLEDSAMYFCASRGTSSYNEQFFGPGTRLTVL.

This clonotype has a count of ten or more. V gene TRBV5-5 combines with J gene TRBJ1-2; D is uncertain. The germline V gene has CDR1 SGHKS and CDR2 YYEKEE (reference sequence). Trimming took 1 base from V and 7 from J, leaving 20 bases between them. CDR3 length equals 16 residues. Here the CDR3 reads CASSLKVPATRGGYTF. In DNA form, the CDR3 reads TGTGCCAGCAGCTTGAAGGTCCCCGCGACACGGGGTGGCTACACCTTC. Supplemented by reference TRBV5-5 and TRBJ1-2, the full variable domain reads DAGVTQSPTHLIKTRGQQVTLRCSPISGHKSVSWYQQVLGQGPQFIFQYYEKEERGRGNFPDRFSARQFPNYSSELNVNALLLGDSALYLCASSLKVPATRGGYTFGSGTRLTVV.

This clonotype was seen a few times. The rearrangement links TRBV9 to TRBJ1-5; D unclear. This CDR3 comprises 13 residues. The germline gives CDR1 SGDLS, CDR2 YYNGEE. V dropped 4 bases and J dropped 7 bases, with 12 bases sitting between them. The CDR3 protein is CASSTTEWQPQHF. DNA for the CDR3: TGTGCCAGCAGCACGACCGAGTGGCAGCCCCAGCATTTT.

This clonotype was seen a handful of times. The V gene is TRBV5-1, the J gene TRBJ2-7, with TRBD1 matching 11 bases. The V gene's germline CDR1 is SGHRS and CDR2 YFSETQ. Trimming removed 3 bases from V and 1 base from J; junction bases left unmatched: 3. The CDR3 runs 15 residues. The CDR3 here is CASSWGTGGSYEQYF. Here the CDR3 DNA reads TGCGCCAGCAGCTGGGGGACAGGGGGTTCCTACGAGCAGTACTTC.